This T cell receptor (beta chain) appears in the sequencing data of a study of T-cell reconstitution after alpha-beta-depleted transplantation in children. Trimming took off 11 bases at V and 4 bases at J, with 20 bases between the two ends. Looked up from germline, CDR1 is MDHEN and CDR2 is SYDVKM. The CDR3 has 14 amino acids. This clonotype appeared many times. During its preparation, the TCRbeta library received unique molecular identifiers. MiXCR, applied by TCRdb to the PCR reads, yields one record per CDR3 protein. The sample yields 250,000 to 300,000 distinct CDR3 sequences, around 10% seen once.

This sequence originates from a boy less than two years old with acute myeloid leukemia, due to receive a stem cell transplant. This rearrangement joins TRBV28 to TRBJ1-2; D is unresolved. The sequencing used PBMCs, collected before TCRalphabeta/CD19-depleted stem cell transplant. The DNA for the CDR3 is TGTGCCTCGGCCCGGGAGACATGGGGCTATGGCTACACCTTC. Protein sequence: CASARETWGYGYTF.